This entry lists 10 T cell receptor beta chains sequenced from one sample in a study of T-cell memory formation after mild COVID-19. TCRdb reprocessed the 5' RACE reads via MiXCR and lists one record per CDR3 protein. The sample comprises about 340,000 distinct CDR3 sequences, 15% of which are singletons, and approximately 20% rests with the top ten. The sample was PBMCs or a T cell subset sorted from them (not recorded which). The receptors were sampled from a man between 18 and 29 years old who had mild COVID-19 (a few samples of this study predate the infection). Cell type and time point are not known.

J is TRBJ2-5 and V is TRBV20-1; TRBD2 matches at 9 bases. This CDR3 has 14 residues. Germline V lookup: CDR1 DFQATT, CDR2 SNEGSKA (reference sequence). Trimming took 3 bases from V and 2 from J; bases not matched to a gene: 4. In DNA form, the CDR3 reads TGCAGTGCTAGCCGCGGGGGGGCTCAAGAGACCCAGTACTTC. The encoded protein is CSASRGGAQETQYF.

The chain carries TRBV10-2 and TRBJ2-5; 7 bases match TRBD1. Per germline, CDR1 WSHSY and CDR2 SAAADI. V lost 7 bases to trimming and J lost 2 bases; unmatched junction nucleotides: 7. The CDR3 is made up of 14 amino acids. The DNA of the CDR3 is TGCGCCAGCAACCAGGACAGGTATCAAGAGACCCAGTACTTC. It yields the protein CASNQDRYQETQYF.

This clonotype was counted a few times. The J gene is TRBJ2-1, the V gene TRBV6-5, with TRBD2 matching over 9 bases. The CDR3 covers 15 residues. CDR1 and CDR2 from the germline V gene are MNHEY and SVGAGI. V dropped 7 bases and J dropped 2; count of bases not matched to a gene: 6. Here the CDR3 DNA reads TGTGCCAGCACTCGCGGGGGGGGGCCCTACAATGAGCAGTTCTTC. This codes for CASTRGGGPYNEQFF.

In its sample, this clonotype was seen a few times. The V gene is TRBV3-1, the J gene TRBJ2-5; D is perhaps TRBD1 (6 bases). This CDR3 is built from 15 residues. CDR1 and CDR2 from the germline V gene are LGHDT and YNNKEL (reference sequence). V gave up 0 bases and J gave up 5 bases, with 13 bases separating them. CDR3: CASSQDGDIRETQYF. In nucleotides, the CDR3 is TGTGCCAGCAGCCAAGATGGGGACATCCGGGAGACCCAGTACTTC.

This clonotype has just a few counts. V usage is TRBV10-3 and J usage is TRBJ2-4; possibly TRBD1 for D (6 bases). The CDR3 sequence is 13 residues long. Germline CDR1 ENHRY, CDR2 SYGVKD. Trimming stripped 2 bases from V and 7 bases from J, with 9 bases between. Here the CDR3 reads CAISETQGNIQYF. CDR3 DNA: TGTGCCATCAGTGAGACGCAGGGGAACATTCAGTACTTC.

The chain is built from TRBV11-3 and TRBJ1-3, with D perhaps TRBD1 (6 bases). V lost 4 bases to trimming and J lost 0 bases, with 10 bases between them. Germline V CDR1 and CDR2: SGHNT, YENEEA. This CDR3 region has 15 residues. This chain's CDR3 is CASSSGTTSGNTIYF. CDR3 nucleotide sequence: TGTGCCAGCAGCTCCGGGACAACCTCTGGAAACACCATATATTTT. Based on the CDR3 plus reference TRBV11-3 and TRBJ1-3, the full variable domain is EAGVVQSPRYKIIEKKQPVAFWCNPISGHNTLYWYLQNLGQGPELLIRYENEEAVDDSQLPKDRFSAERLKGVDSTLKIQPAELGDSAVYLCASSSGTTSGNTIYFGEGSWLTVV.

This clonotype was recorded at least ten times. V usage is TRBV7-9 and J usage is TRBJ2-7, with TRBD2 as a possible D gene (5 bases). V was cut by 5 bases and J by 0 bases, with 11 bases left in between. This CDR3 has 14 residues. CDR1 SEHNR and CDR2 FQNEAQ come from the germline V gene (reference sequence). CDR3 loop: CASSPGGSSYEQYF. DNA for the CDR3: TGTGCCAGCAGCCCCGGTGGGAGCTCCTACGAGCAGTACTTC.

This clonotype was detected many times. The chain joins TRBV28 to TRBJ1-2; no reliable D call. Germline CDR1 and CDR2: MDHEN and SYDVKM. The CDR3 loop spans 12 amino acids. Trimming removed 3 bases at V and 4 bases at J, with 6 bases between. CDR3 sequence: CASSLQSYGYTF. The CDR3 DNA sequence: TGTGCCAGCAGTTTGCAGAGCTATGGCTACACCTTC.

The chain carries TRBV7-2 and TRBJ1-2, with D possibly TRBD1 on 6 matching bases. This CDR3 is 16 amino acids long. The V and J ends lost 1 base and 5 bases respectively, with 17 bases between them. Per germline, CDR1 SGHTA and CDR2 FQGNSA. This CDR3 is CASSLGGAQGGYGYTF. The CDR3 DNA reads as TGTGCCAGCAGCTTAGGGGGGGCCCAGGGCGGATATGGCTACACCTTC.

The chain has TRBV20-1 and TRBJ2-1, with 13 positions matching TRBD2. The CDR3 has 15 residues. The V segment lost 2 bases and the J segment 8 bases; nucleotides outside the gene matches: 6. Germline V gene sequence: CDR1 DFQATT, CDR2 SNEGSKA (reference sequence). DNA for the CDR3: TGCAGTGCTAGATCGACTAGCGGGGGGTTCGATGAGCAGTTCTTC. This codes for CSARSTSGGFDEQFF.